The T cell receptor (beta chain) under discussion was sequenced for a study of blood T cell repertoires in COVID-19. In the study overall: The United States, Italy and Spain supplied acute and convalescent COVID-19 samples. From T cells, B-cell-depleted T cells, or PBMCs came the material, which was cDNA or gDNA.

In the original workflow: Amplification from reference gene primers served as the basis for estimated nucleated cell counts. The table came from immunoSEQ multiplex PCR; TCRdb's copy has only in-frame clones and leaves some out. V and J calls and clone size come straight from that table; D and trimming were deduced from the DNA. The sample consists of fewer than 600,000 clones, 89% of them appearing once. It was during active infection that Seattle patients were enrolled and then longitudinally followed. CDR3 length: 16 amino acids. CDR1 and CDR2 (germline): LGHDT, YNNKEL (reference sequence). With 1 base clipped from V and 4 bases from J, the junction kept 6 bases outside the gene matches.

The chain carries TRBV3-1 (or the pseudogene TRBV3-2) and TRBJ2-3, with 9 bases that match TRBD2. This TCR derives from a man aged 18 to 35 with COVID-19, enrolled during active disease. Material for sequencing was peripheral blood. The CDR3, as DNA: TGTGCCAGCAGCCAAGTAGATAGCGGGGGCTCAGATACGCAGTATTTT. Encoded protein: CASSQVDSGGSDTQYF.